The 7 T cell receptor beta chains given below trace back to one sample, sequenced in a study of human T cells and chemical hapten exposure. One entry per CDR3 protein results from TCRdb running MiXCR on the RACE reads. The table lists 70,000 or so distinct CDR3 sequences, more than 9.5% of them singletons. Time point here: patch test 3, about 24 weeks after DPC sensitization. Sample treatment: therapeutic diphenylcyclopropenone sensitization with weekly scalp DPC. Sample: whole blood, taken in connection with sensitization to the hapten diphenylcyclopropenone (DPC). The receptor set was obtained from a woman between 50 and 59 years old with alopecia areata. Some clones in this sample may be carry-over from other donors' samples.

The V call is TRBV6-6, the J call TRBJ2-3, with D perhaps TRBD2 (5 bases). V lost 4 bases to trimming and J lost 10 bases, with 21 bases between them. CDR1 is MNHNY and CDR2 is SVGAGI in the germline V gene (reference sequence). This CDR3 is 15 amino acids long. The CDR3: CASSSATNLALAQYF. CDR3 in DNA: TGTGCCAGCAGTTCCGCCACTAACCTAGCATTAGCGCAGTATTTT.

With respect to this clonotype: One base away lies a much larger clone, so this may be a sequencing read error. The CDR3 spells CASSLLRARYTGELFF. In nucleotides, the CDR3 is TGTGCCAGCAGCCTTCTCCGGGCCCGATACACCGGGGAGCTGTTTTTT. The V and J genes are TRBV14 and TRBJ2-2; unclear D gene. The CDR3 contains 16 residues. Trimming stripped 4 bases from V and 3 bases from J, with 15 bases between. The germline gives CDR1 SGHDN, CDR2 FVKESK.

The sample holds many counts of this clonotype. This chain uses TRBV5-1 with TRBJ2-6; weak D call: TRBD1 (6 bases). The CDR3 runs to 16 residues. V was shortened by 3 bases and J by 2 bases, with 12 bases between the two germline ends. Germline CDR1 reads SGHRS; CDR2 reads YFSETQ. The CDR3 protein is CASSWGRPTGANVLTF. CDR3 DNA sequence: TGCGCCAGCAGCTGGGGGCGACCCACTGGGGCCAACGTCCTGACTTTC. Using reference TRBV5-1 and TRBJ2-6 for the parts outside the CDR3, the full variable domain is KAGVTQTPRYLIKTRGQQVTLSCSPISGHRSVSWYQQTPGQGLQFLFEYFSETQRNKGNFPGRFSGRQFSNSRSEMNVSTLELGDSALYLCASSWGRPTGANVLTFGAGSRLTVL.

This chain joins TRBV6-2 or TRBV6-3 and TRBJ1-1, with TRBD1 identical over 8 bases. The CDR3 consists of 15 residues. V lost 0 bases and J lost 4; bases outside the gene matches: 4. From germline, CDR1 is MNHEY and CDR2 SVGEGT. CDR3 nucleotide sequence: TGTGCCAGCAGTTACTCACAGGGGGGCGGCACTGAAGCTTTCTTT. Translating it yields CASSYSQGGGTEAFF.

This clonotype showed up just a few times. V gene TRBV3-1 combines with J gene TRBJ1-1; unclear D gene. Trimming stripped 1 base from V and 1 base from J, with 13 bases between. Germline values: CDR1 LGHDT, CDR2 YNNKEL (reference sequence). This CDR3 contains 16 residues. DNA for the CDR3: TGTGCCAGCAGCCAAGGTCAGGCTGCCGGGAACACTGAAGCTTTCTTT. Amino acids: CASSQGQAAGNTEAFF. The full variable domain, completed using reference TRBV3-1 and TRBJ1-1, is DTAVSQTPKYLVTQMGNDKSIKCEQNLGHDTMYWYKQDSKKFLKIMFSYNNKELIINETVPNRFSPKSPDKAHLNLHINSLELGDSAVYFCASSQGQAAGNTEAFFGQGTRLTVV.

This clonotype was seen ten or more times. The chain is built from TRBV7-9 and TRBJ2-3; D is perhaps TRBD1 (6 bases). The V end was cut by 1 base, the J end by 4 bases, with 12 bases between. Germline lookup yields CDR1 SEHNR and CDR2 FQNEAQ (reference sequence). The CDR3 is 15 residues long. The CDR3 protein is CASSLGTVGADTQYF. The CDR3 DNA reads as TGTGCCAGCAGCTTAGGGACAGTGGGGGCAGATACGCAGTATTTT. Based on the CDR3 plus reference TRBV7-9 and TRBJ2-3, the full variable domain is DTGVSQNPRHKITKRGQNVTFRCDPISEHNRLYWYRQTLGQGPEFLTYFQNEAQLEKSRLLSDRFSAERPKGSFSTLEIQRTEQGDSAMYLCASSLGTVGADTQYFGPGTRLTVL.

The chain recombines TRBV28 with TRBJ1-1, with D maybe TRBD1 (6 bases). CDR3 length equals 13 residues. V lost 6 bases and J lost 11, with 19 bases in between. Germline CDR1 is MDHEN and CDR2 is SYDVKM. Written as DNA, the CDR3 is TGTGCCAGCAGCCCAGCGGACAGCCACCCGGCTTTCTTT. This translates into CASSPADSHPAFF.